This TCR beta chain emerged from a study of blood T cell repertoires in COVID-19. Repertoires were generated with immunoSEQ multiplex PCR, while TCRdb's copy carries only in-frame clones and drops some. The sample has some 200,000 clones, 85% to 90% seen once. Germline CDR1 is SGHTA and CDR2 is FQGNSA. This CDR3 is 16 amino acids long. With 3 bases removed from V and 4 bases from J, the gap between germline ends came to 17 bases. The receptor's source is a woman between 50 and 59 years old in a cohort exposed to, infected with or recovered from COVID-19 (not recorded which). The sequenced sample was PBMCs or T cells enriched from blood (not recorded which). J is TRBJ2-3 and V is TRBV7-2; D may be TRBD2 (5 bases). The CDR3 DNA reads as TGTGCCAGCAGCTTCTACGCTAGCTTCAGGTCAGATACGCAGTATTTT. Protein product: CASSFYASFRSDTQYF.